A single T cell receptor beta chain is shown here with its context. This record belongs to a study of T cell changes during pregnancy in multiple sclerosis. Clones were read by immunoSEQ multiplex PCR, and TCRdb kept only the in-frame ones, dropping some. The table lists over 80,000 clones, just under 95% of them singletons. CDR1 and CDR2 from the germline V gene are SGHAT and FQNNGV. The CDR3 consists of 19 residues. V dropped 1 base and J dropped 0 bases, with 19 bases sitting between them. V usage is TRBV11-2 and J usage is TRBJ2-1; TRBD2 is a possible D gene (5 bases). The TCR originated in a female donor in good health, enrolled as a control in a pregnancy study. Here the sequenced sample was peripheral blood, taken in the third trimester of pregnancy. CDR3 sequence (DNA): TGTGCCAGCAGCTTAGTATACCCCACAGCAACTAGCTCCTACAATGAGCAGTTCTTC. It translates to CASSLVYPTATSSYNEQFF.